This T cell receptor (beta chain) derives from a study of molecular identifiers for immune sequencing clone quantification. Naive CD8 library inputs spanned roughly 20,000 to 1,100,000 sorted cells and 10%, 30% or 50% RNA. A CD8+CD4-CCR7+CD45RA+ phenotype served as the sorting definition for naive CD8 T cells. The V end lost 7 bases, the J end lost 4 bases, and 16 bases lay between the germline ends. In germline, CDR1 is PRHDT, CDR2 FYEKMQ (reference sequence). This CDR3 has 14 residues. Previously reported methods and listed TCR primers produced the bulk TCR libraries. TCRdb recomputed calls from the PCR reads with MiXCR, one row per CDR3 protein. The sample gives hundreds of thousands of distinct CDR3 sequences, 25% of which show up once; 0.6% to 0.9% is in the top ten. This clonotype was counted only a few times.

The sample was naive CD8+ T cells from blood, with Jurkat cell RNA spiked in. The sample's subset: FACS-sorted CD8+CD4-CCR7+CD45RA+ naive T cells. This sequence originates from a human donor in good health. Some libraries in this study had Jurkat cell RNA spiked in. The chain carries TRBV13 and TRBJ1-1; D is undetermined. The CDR3 sequence: CASKGYVEGTEAFF. In DNA form, the CDR3 reads TGTGCCAGCAAAGGTTATGTTGAGGGCACTGAAGCTTTCTTT.